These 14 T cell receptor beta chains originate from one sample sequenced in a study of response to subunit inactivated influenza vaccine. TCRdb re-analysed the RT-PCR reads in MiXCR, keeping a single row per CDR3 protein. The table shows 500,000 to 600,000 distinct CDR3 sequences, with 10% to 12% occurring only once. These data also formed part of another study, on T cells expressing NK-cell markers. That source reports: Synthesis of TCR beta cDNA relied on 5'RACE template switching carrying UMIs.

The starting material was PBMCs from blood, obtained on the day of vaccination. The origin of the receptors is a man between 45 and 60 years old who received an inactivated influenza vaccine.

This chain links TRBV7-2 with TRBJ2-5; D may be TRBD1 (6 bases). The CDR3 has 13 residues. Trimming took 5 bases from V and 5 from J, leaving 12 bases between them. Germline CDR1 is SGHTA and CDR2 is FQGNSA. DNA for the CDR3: TGTGCCAGCAGCATTACAGGGTTGGAGACCCAGTACTTC. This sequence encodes CASSITGLETQYF.

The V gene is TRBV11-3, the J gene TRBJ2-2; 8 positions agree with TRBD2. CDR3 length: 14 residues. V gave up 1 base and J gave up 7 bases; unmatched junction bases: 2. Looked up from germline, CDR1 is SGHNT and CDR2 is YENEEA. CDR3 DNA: TGTGCCAGCAGCTTAGTACTAGCGGACGGGGAGCTGTTTTTT. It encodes CASSLVLADGELFF.

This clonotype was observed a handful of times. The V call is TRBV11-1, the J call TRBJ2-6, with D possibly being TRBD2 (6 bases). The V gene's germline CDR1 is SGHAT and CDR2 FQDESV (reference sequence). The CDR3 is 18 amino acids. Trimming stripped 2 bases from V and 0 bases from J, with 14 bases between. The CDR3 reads CASSLTRGFSSGANVLTF. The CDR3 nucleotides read TGTGCCAGCAGCTTAACCCGGGGGTTCTCCTCTGGGGCCAACGTCCTGACTTTC. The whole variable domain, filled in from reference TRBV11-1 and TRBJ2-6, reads EAEVAQSPRYKITEKSQAVAFWCDPISGHATLYWYRQILGQGPELLVQFQDESVVDDSQLPKDRFSAERLKGVDSTLKIQPAELGDSAMYLCASSLTRGFSSGANVLTFGAGSRLTVL.

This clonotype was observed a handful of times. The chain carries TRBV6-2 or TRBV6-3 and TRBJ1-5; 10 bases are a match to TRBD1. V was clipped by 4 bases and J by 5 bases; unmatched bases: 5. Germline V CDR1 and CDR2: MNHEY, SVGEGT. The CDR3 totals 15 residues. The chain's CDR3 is CASSFGTGAHQPQHF. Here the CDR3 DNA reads TGTGCCAGCAGTTTTGGGACAGGGGCTCATCAGCCCCAGCATTTT.

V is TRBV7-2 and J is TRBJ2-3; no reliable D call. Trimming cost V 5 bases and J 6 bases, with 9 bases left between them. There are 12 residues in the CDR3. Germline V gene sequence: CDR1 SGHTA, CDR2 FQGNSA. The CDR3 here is CASSKSLDTQYF. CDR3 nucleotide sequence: TGTGCCAGCAGCAAGAGCCTGGATACGCAGTATTTT.

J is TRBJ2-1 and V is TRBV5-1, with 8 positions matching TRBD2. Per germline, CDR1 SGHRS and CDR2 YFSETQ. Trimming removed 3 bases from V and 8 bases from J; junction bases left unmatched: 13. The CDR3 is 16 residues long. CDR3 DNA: TGCGCCAGCAGCTCCGGGACTAGTGCAGTTGCGGATGAGCAGTTCTTC. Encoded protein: CASSSGTSAVADEQFF.

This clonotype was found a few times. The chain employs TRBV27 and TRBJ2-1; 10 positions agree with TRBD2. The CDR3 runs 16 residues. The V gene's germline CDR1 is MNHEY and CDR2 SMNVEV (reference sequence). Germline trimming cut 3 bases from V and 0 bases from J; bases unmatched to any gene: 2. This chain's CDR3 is CASSFLAGDSYNEQFF. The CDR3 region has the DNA TGTGCCAGCAGTTTTCTAGCGGGGGACTCCTACAATGAGCAGTTCTTC.

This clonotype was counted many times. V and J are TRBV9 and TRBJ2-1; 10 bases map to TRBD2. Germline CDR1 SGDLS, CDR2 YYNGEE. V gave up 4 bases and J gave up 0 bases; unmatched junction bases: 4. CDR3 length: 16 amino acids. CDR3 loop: CASSTSGASSYNEQFF. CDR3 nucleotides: TGTGCCAGCAGCACTAGCGGGGCCAGCTCCTACAATGAGCAGTTCTTC.

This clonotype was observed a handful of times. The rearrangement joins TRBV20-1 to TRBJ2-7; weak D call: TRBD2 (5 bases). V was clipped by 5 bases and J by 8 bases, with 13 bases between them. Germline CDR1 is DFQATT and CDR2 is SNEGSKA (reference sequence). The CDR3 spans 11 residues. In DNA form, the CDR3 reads TGCAGTGCTGTCAACGGGATGCAGCAGTACTTC. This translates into CSAVNGMQQYF.

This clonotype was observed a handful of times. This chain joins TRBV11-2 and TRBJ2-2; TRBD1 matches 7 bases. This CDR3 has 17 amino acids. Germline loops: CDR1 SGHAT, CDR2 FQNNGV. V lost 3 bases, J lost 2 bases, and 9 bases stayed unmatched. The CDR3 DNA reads TGTGCCAGCAGCTTTATACTTCGGGACAGTAACACCGGGGAGCTGTTTTTT. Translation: CASSFILRDSNTGELFF.

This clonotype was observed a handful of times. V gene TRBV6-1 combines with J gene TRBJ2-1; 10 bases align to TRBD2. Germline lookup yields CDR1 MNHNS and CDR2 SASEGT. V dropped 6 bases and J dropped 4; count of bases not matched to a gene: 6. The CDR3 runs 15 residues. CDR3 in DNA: TGTGCCAGCAGACCAACTAGCGGGGAGTACAATGAGCAGTTCTTC. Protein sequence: CASRPTSGEYNEQFF.

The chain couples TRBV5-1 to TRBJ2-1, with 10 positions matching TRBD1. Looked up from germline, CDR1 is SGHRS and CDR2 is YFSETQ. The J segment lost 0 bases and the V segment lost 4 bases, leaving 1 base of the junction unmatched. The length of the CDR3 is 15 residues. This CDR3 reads CASSGQGGSYNEQFF. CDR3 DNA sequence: TGCGCCAGCAGCGGACAGGGGGGCTCCTACAATGAGCAGTTCTTC.

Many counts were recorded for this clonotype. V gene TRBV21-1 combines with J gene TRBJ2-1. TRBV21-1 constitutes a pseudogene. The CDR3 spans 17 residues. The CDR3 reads CASRPSSRPDSYNEQFF. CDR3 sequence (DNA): TGTGCCAGCAGACCGTCGAGCCGACCAGACTCCTACAATGAGCAGTTCTTC.

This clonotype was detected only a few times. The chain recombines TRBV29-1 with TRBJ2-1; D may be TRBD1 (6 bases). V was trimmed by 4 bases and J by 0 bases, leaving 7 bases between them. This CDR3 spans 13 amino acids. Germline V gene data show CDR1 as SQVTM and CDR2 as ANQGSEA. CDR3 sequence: CSVGDNSYNEQFF. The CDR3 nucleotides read TGCAGCGTTGGGGACAACTCCTACAATGAGCAGTTCTTC.